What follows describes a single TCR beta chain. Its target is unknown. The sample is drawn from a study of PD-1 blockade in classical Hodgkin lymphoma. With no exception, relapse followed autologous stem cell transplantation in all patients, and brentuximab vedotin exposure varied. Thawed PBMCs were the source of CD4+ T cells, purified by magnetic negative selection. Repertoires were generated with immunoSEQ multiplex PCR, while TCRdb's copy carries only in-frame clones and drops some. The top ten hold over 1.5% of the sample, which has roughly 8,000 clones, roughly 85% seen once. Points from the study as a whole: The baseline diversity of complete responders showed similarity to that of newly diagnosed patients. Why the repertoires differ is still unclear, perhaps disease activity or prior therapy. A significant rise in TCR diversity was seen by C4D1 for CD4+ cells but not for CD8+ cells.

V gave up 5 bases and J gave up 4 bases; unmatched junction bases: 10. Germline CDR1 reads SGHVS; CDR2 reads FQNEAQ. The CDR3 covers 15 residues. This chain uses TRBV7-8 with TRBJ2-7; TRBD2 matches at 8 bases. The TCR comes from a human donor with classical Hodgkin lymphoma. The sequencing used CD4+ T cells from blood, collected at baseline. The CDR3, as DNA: TGTGCCAGCAGCGTCCTAGGGCGGGAGGAATACGAGCAGTACTTC. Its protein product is CASSVLGREEYEQYF.